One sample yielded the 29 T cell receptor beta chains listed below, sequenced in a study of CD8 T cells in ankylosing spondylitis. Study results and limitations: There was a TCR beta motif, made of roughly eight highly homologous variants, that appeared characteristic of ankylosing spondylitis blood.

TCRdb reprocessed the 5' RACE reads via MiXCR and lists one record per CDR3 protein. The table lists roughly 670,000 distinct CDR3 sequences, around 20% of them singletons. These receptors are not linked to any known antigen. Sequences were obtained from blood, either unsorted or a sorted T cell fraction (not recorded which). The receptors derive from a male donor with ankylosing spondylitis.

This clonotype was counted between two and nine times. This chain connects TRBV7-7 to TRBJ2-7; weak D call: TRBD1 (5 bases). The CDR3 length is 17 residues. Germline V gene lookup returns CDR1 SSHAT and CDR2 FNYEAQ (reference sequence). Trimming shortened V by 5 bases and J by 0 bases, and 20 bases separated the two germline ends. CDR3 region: CASSRQIGHLSSYEQYF. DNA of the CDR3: TGTGCCAGCAGCCGCCAAATTGGACACCTGAGCTCCTACGAGCAGTACTTC.

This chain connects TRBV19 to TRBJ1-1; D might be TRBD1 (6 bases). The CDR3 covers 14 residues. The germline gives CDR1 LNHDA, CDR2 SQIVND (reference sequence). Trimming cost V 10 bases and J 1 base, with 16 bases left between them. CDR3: CATTLRGQNTEAFF. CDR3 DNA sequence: TGTGCCACGACACTCCGGGGACAGAACACTGAAGCTTTCTTT.

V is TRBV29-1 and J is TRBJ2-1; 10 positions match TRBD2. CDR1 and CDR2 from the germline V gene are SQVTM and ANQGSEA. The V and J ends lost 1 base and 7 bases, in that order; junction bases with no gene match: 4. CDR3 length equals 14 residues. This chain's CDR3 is CSVEGGLAANEQFF. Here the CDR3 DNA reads TGCAGCGTTGAAGGTGGACTAGCGGCGAATGAGCAGTTCTTC.

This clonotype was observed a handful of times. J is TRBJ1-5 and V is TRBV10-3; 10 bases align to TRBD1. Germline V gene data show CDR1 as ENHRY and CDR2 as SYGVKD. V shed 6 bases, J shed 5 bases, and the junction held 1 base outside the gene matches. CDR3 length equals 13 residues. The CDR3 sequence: CAISGTGDQPQHF. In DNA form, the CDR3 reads TGTGCCATCAGCGGGACAGGGGATCAGCCCCAGCATTTT.

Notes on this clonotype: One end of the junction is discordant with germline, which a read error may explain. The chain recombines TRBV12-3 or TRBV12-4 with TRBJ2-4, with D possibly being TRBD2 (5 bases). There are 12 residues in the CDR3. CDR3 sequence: CASSFARAIQCF. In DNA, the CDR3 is TGTGCCAGCAGTTTCGCGAGGGCCATTCAGTGCTTC.

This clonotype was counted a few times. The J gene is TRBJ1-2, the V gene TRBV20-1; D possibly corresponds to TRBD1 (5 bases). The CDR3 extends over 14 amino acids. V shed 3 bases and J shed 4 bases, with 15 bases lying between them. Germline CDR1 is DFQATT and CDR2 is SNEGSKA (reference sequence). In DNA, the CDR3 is TGCAGTGCTAGGGGGGTAGGGGTTAGCTATGGCTACACCTTC. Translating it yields CSARGVGVSYGYTF.

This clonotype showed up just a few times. CDR3 loop: CAISEAGEAFF. The CDR3 nucleotides are TGTGCCATCAGTGAGGCAGGTGAAGCTTTCTTT. This chain connects TRBV10-3 to TRBJ1-1; D not resolved. The CDR3 totals 11 residues. V lost 2 bases and J 7 bases, leaving 5 bases between the germline ends. Germline CDR1 is ENHRY and CDR2 is SYGVKD.

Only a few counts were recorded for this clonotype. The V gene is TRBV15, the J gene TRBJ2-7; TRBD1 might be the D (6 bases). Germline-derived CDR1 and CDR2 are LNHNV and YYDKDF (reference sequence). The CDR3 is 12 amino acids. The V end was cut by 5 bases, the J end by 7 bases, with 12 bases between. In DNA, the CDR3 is TGTGCCACCAGCTTCGGGACACGAGAGCAGTACTTC. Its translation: CATSFGTREQYF.

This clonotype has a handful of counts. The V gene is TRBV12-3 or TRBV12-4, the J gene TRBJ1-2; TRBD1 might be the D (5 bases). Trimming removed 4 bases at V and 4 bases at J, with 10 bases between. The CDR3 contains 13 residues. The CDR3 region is CASSYGQSYGYTF. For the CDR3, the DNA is TGTGCCAGCAGTTACGGACAAAGCTATGGCTACACCTTC.

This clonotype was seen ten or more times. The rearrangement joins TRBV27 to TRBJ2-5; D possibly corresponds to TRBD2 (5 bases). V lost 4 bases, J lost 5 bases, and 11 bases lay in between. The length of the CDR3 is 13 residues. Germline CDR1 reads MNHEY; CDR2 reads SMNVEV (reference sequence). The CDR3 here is CASSWTGRETQYF. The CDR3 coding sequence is TGTGCCAGCAGTTGGACTGGCCGGGAGACCCAGTACTTC.

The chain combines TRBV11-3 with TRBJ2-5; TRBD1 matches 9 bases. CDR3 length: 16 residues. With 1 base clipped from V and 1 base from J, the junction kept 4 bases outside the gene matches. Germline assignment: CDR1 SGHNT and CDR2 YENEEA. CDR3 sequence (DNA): TGTGCCAGCAGCTTAGGGGGGACAGGGTTCCAAGAGACCCAGTACTTC. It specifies CASSLGGTGFQETQYF. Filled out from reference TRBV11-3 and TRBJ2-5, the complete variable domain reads EAGVVQSPRYKIIEKKQPVAFWCNPISGHNTLYWYLQNLGQGPELLIRYENEEAVDDSQLPKDRFSAERLKGVDSTLKIQPAELGDSAVYLCASSLGGTGFQETQYFGPGTRLLVL.

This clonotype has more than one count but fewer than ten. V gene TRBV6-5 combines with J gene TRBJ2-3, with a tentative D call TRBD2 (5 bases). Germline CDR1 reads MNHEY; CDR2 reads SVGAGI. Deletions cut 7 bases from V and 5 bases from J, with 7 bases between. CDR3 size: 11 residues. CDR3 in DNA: TGTGCCAGCATCCGGGGAGATACGCAGTATTTT. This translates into CASIRGDTQYF.

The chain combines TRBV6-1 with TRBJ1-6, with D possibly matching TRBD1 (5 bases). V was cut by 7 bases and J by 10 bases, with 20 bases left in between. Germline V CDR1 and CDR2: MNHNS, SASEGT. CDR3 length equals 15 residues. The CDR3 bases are TGTGCCAGCATCAACAGGAAAGGACGGGAGTCACCCCTCCACTTT. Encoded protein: CASINRKGRESPLHF.

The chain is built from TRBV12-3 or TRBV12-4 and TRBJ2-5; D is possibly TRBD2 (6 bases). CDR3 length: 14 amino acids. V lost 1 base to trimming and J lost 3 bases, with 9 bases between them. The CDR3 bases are TGTGCCAGCAGTTTAGAGGGCGGGAAAGAGACCCAGTACTTC. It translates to CASSLEGGKETQYF.

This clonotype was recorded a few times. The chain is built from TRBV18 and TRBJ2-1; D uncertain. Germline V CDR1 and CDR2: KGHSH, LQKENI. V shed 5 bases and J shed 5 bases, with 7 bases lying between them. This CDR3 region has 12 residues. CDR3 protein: CASSAAHNEQFF. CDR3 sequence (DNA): TGTGCCAGCTCAGCGGCTCACAATGAGCAGTTCTTC.

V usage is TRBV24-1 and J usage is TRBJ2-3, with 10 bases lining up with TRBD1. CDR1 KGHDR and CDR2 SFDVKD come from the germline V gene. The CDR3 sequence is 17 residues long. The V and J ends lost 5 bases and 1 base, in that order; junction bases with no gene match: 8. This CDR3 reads CATSAPGQGVGTDTQYF. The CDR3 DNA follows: TGTGCCACCAGTGCTCCCGGACAGGGGGTCGGCACAGATACGCAGTATTTT.

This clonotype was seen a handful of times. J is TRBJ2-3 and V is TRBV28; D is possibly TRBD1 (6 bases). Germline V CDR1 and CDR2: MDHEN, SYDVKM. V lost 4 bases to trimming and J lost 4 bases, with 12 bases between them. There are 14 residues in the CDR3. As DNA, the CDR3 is TGTGCCAGCAGTTACAGGGAAGACGCAGATACGCAGTATTTT. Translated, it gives CASSYREDADTQYF.

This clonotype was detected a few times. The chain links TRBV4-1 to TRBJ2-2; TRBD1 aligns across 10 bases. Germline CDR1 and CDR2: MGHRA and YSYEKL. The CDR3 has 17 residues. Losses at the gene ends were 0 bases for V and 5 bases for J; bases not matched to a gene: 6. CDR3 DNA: TGCGCCAGCAGCCAAGAATCGGGACAGGGGAAAACCGGGGAGCTGTTTTTT. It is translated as CASSQESGQGKTGELFF.

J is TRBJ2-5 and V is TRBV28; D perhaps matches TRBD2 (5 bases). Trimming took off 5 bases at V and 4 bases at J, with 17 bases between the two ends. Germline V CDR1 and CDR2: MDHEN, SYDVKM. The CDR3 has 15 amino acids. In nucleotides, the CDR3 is TGTGCCAGCAGTACCCTGGGGTTGGGAGTAGAGACCCAGTACTTC. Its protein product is CASSTLGLGVETQYF.

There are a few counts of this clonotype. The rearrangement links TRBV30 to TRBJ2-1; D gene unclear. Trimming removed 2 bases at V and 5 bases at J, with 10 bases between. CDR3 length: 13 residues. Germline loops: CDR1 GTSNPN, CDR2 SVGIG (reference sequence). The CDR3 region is CAWSTNGNNEQFF. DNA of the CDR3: TGTGCCTGGAGTACCAATGGGAACAATGAGCAGTTCTTC.

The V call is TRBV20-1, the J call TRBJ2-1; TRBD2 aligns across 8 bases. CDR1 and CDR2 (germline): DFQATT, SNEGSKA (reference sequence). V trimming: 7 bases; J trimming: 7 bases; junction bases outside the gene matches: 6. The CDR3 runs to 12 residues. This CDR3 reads CSGEGLENEQFF. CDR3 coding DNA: TGCAGTGGTGAGGGACTAGAGAATGAGCAGTTCTTC.

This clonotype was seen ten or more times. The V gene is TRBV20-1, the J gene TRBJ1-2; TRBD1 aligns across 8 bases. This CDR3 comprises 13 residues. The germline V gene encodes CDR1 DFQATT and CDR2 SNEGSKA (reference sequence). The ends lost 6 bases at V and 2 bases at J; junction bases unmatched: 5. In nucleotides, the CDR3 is TGCAGTGCACATCGGACAGGGAACTATGGCTACACCTTC. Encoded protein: CSAHRTGNYGYTF.

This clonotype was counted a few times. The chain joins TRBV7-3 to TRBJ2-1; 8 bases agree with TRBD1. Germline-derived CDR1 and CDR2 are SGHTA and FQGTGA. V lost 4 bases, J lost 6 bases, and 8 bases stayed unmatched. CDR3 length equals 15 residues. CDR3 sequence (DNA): TGTGCCAGCAGCTCAGGACAGGGCCGAAGCAATGAGCAGTTCTTC. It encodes CASSSGQGRSNEQFF.

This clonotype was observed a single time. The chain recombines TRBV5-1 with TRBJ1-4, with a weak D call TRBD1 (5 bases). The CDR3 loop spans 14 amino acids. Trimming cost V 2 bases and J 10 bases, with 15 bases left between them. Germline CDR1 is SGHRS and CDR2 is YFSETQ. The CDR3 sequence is CASSFEGTAGKLFF. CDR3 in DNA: TGCGCCAGCAGCTTCGAGGGGACCGCCGGAAAACTGTTTTTT.

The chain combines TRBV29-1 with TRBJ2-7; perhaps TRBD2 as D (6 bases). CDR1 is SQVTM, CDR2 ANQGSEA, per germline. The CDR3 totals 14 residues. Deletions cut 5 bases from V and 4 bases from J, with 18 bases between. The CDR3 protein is CSVSKGRAGYEQYF. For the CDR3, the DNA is TGCAGCGTTTCGAAGGGTCGGGCGGGGTACGAGCAGTACTTC.

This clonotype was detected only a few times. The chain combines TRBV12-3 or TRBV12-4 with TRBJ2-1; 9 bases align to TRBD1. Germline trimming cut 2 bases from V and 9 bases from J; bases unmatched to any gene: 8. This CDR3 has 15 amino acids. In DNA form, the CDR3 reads TGTGCCAGCAGTTTATTGGGACAGGGATTCCCTGAGCAGTTCTTC. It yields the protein CASSLLGQGFPEQFF.

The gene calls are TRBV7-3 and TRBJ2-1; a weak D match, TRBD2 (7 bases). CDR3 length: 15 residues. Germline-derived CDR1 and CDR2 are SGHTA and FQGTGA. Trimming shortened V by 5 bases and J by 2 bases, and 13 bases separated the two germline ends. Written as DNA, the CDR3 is TGTGCCAGCAGCGGGGGGGCGGGAACCTACAATGAGCAGTTCTTC. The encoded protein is CASSGGAGTYNEQFF. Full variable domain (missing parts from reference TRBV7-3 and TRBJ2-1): GAGVSQTPSNKVTEKGKYVELRCDPISGHTALYWYRQSLGQGPEFLIYFQGTGAADDSGLPNDRFFAVRPEGSVSTLKIQRTERGDSAVYLCASSGGAGTYNEQFFGPGTRLTVL.

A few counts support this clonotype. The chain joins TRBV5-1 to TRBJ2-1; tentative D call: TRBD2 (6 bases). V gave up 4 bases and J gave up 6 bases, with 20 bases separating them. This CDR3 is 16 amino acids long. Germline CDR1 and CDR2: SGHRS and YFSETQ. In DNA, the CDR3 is TGCGCCAGCAGCGTCGCTGGACTACCCGGGCCCAATGAGCAGTTCTTC. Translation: CASSVAGLPGPNEQFF.

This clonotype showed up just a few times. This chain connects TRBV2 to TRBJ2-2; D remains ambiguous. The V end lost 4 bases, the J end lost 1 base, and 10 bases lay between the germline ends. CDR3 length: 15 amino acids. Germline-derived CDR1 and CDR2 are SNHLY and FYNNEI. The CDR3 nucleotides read TGTGCCAGCAGTGTCGGGTGGGGGAACACCGGGGAGCTGTTTTTT. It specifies CASSVGWGNTGELFF.